This T cell receptor (beta chain) comes out of a study of read filtering for tumor transcriptome and immune sequencing. Whole-study context: The cohort had about 16 men and approximately 14 women aged about 47 to 90, mean about 66 years. By R-ISS, stages I, II and III held around 8, 15 and 7 patients.

General observations from the study: Without single-read clonotypes, shared clonotype proportions correlated more between IR-seq and RNA-seq.

CDR1 SQVTM and CDR2 ANQGSEA come from the germline V gene. The V gene lost 4 bases and the J gene lost 4 bases, with 13 bases spanning the gap. CDR3 size: 13 residues. This library used approximately 370 ng RNA and molecular barcoded adaptors spanning alpha/delta and beta/gamma chains. TCRdb processed the reads anew with MiXCR; each CDR3 protein has one entry. The table records 85,000 to 100,000 distinct CDR3 sequences, around a fifth of them present only once. As for this clonotype: The antigen is not known.

The chain recombines TRBV29-1 with TRBJ1-2; D perhaps matches TRBD1 (5 bases). Input material: a population of CD138-negative cells sorted from bone marrow. The TCR originated in a donor over 35 with multiple myeloma. The CDR3 region has the DNA TGCAGCGTTGCTTCGGGGCAGGCCTATGGCTACACCTTC. Amino acid sequence: CSVASGQAYGYTF.